A selection of T cell receptor beta chains follows, all from one sample in a study of T cell responses to AZD1222 COVID-19 vaccine. Using immunoSEQ multiplex PCR, the repertoire was profiled, and TCRdb retains in-frame clones only, with some absent. This table has 75,000 to 100,000 clones, 88% appearing once. Material: peripheral blood, obtained on day 0 of AZD1222 vaccination. Source of these receptors: an adult in good health. Both conserved end residues are part of each CDR3. D genes are given only for firm matches. Clone size is given for some rows only: seen once, a few or many times, or a class if the clone is expanded.

D: .; J: TRBJ2-3; V: TRBV6-4; size: .; CDR3: CASSALAGGPDTQYF; DNA: TGTGCCAGCAGTGCCCTAGCTGGAGGGCCAGATACGCAGTATTTT
D: .; J: TRBJ2-5; V: TRBV5-1; size: .; CDR3: CASTQQGWSGETQYF; DNA: TGCGCCAGCACTCAACAGGGATGGAGTGGAGAGACCCAGTACTTC
D: TRBD1; J: TRBJ1-1; V: TRBV15; size: .; CDR3: CATSGNRGRGDFF; DNA: TGTGCCACCAGCGGGAACAGGGGGCGCGGGGATTTCTTT
D: TRBD1; J: TRBJ2-7; V: TRBV7-9; size: few; CDR3: CASSLGQGESYEQYF; DNA: TGTGCCAGCAGCTTAGGGCAGGGGGAATCCTACGAGCAGTACTTC
D: TRBD1; J: TRBJ1-2; V: TRBV2; size: .; CDR3: CASSEIMWGQGYGYTF; DNA: TGTGCCAGCAGTGAAATCATGTGGGGACAGGGATATGGCTACACCTTC
D: TRBD1; J: TRBJ2-5; V: TRBV9; size: .; CDR3: CASSVGQGNQETQYF; DNA: TGTGCCAGCAGCGTGGGACAGGGTAATCAAGAGACCCAGTACTTC
D: TRBD1; J: TRBJ1-1; V: TRBV5-1; size: .; CDR3: CASSSGQGEGTEAFF; DNA: TGCGCCAGCAGCTCGGGACAGGGAGAGGGGACTGAAGCTTTCTTT
D: TRBD2; J: TRBJ2-2; V: TRBV28; size: .; CDR3: CASRDAGGLGDGELFF; DNA: TGTGCCAGCAGAGACGCAGGAGGACTAGGGGACGGGGAGCTGTTTTTT
D: TRBD1; J: TRBJ1-5; V: TRBV6-6; size: .; CDR3: CASSYPTGVGQPQHF; DNA: TGTGCCAGCAGTTACCCGACAGGGGTTGGACAGCCCCAGCATTTT
D: .; J: TRBJ1-4; V: TRBV12-3/TRBV12-4; size: .; CDR3: CASSLYREKLFF; DNA: TGTGCCAGCAGTTTATACAGGGAAAAACTGTTTTTT
D: .; J: TRBJ1-5; V: TRBV19; size: .; CDR3: CANPGNQPQHF; DNA: TGTGCCAATCCGGGAAATCAGCCCCAGCATTTT